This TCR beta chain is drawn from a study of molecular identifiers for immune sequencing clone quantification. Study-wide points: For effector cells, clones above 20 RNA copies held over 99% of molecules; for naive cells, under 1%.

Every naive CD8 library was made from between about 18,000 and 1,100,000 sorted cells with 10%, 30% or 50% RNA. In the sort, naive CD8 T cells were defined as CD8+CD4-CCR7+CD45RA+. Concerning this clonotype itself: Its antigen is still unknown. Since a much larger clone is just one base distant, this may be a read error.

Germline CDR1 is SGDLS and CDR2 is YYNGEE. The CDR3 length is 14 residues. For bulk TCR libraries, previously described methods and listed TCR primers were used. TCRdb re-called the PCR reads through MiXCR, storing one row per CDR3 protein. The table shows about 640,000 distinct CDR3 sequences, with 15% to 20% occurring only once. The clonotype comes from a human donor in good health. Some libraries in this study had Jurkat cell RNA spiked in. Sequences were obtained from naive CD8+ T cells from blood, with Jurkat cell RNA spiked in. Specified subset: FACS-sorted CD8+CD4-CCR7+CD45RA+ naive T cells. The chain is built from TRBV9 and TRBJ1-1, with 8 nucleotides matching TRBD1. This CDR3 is CASSGTAGGTEALF. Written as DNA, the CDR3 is TGTGCCAGCAGCGGGACCGCAGGGGGCACTGAAGCTCTCTTT.